The 22 T cell receptor beta chains given below trace back to one sample, sequenced in a study of shared clonotypes between healthy human individuals. The data were produced by immunoSEQ multiplex PCR, yet TCRdb's version contains in-frame clones alone and is incomplete. Found here are about a million clones, around three quarters of them singletons; the top ten hold approximately 0.9%. Sequenced input: memory CD4+ T cells from PBMCs. As for subset: CD45RA-negative fraction. The receptor set was obtained from a man between 18 and 35 years old in good health. Some clones in this sample may be carry-over from other donors' samples.

CDR3 bases: TGTGCCAGCAGCCCATTCGTGGCTAGCGGGATGGGTACGCAGTATTTT. The encoded protein is CASSPFVASGMGTQYF. This chain links TRBV7-3 with TRBJ2-3, with 9 positions matching TRBD2. CDR3 size: 16 residues. The germline V gene has CDR1 SGHTA and CDR2 FQGTGA. V shed 5 bases, J shed 8 bases, and the junction held 14 bases outside the gene matches.

The chain links TRBV4-3 to TRBJ2-7; D may correspond to TRBD1 or TRBD2 (7 bases each). The CDR3 has 16 amino acids. V was shortened by 0 bases and J by 3 bases, with 15 bases between the two germline ends. Germline assignment: CDR1 LGHNA and CDR2 YSLEER. The CDR3 sequence is CASSQDSQGGGYEQYF. CDR3 nucleotide sequence: TGCGCCAGCAGCCAAGACAGCCAGGGGGGGGGCTACGAGCAGTACTTC.

The chain carries TRBV19 and TRBJ2-2; a possible D gene is TRBD2 (5 bases). The V gene's germline CDR1 is LNHDA and CDR2 SQIVND (reference sequence). This CDR3 has 16 amino acids. V lost 6 bases, J lost 4 bases, and 18 bases lay in between. CDR3 loop: CASRTRVGRGTGELFF. DNA for the CDR3: TGTGCCAGTAGGACAAGGGTAGGCCGGGGCACCGGGGAGCTGTTTTTT.

This clone was counted a single time. V gene TRBV5-4 combines with J gene TRBJ2-2; TRBD2 matches at 10 bases. The V and J ends lost 4 bases and 7 bases, in that order; junction bases with no gene match: 7. Germline CDR1 reads SGHNT; CDR2 reads YYREEE (reference sequence). The CDR3 is 15 amino acids. The CDR3 sequence is CASSPRTSGNGELFF. The CDR3 region has the DNA TGTGCCAGCAGCCCAAGGACTAGCGGTAACGGGGAGCTGTTTTTT.

The CDR3 sequence is CASSFNQLRTGGAIDGANVLTF. For the CDR3, the DNA is TGTGCCAGCAGCTTCAACCAACTCCGGACAGGGGGCGCGATAGATGGGGCCAACGTCCTGACTTTC. The V call is TRBV27, the J call TRBJ2-6; 11 bases are a match to TRBD1. The CDR3 has 22 residues. Trimming removed 6 bases from V and 3 bases from J; junction bases left unmatched: 22. Germline CDR1 and CDR2: MNHEY and SMNVEV (reference sequence).

The rearrangement joins TRBV28 to TRBJ2-5; D perhaps matches TRBD1 (5 bases). Deletions cut 5 bases from V and 7 bases from J, with 14 bases between. Germline V gene sequence: CDR1 MDHEN, CDR2 SYDVKM. The CDR3 is 13 amino acids. CDR3 region: CASSSPRAPTQYF. Here the CDR3 DNA reads TGTGCCAGCAGTAGTCCCAGGGCCCCGACCCAGTACTTC.

CDR3: CAWGPQETQYF. In DNA, the CDR3 is TGTGCCTGGGGCCCTCAAGAGACCCAGTACTTC. The chain has TRBV30 and TRBJ2-5; no definite D call. Trimming shortened V by 5 bases and J by 2 bases, and 6 bases separated the two germline ends. The CDR3 totals 11 residues. Germline lookup yields CDR1 GTSNPN and CDR2 SVGIG (reference sequence).

The rearrangement joins TRBV5-1 to TRBJ1-2, with TRBD1 identical over 7 bases. From germline, CDR1 is SGHRS and CDR2 YFSETQ. This CDR3 has 16 amino acids. The ends lost 0 bases at V and 4 bases at J; junction bases unmatched: 9. CDR3 amino acids: CASSLGFAGGAYGYTF. The CDR3 nucleotides are TGCGCCAGCAGCTTGGGATTTGCAGGGGGGGCCTATGGCTACACCTTC.

The chain recombines TRBV6-5 with TRBJ2-7, with 8 bases aligning to TRBD2. Germline V gene data show CDR1 as MNHEY and CDR2 as SVGAGI. V was pared by 6 bases and J by 5 bases, with 12 bases of the junction left unmatched. The CDR3 extends over 15 amino acids. CDR3 sequence: CASRLSLAGSHEQYF. In DNA, the CDR3 is TGTGCCAGCAGGCTATCCTTAGCGGGGAGCCACGAGCAGTACTTC.

The V and J genes are TRBV5-1 and TRBJ2-2; TRBD1 matches at 9 bases. J gave up 5 bases and V 2 bases, and 10 bases lay outside the gene matches. The CDR3 totals 17 residues. Germline assignment: CDR1 SGHRS and CDR2 YFSETQ. The chain's CDR3 is CASSFLAGTGKTGELFF. CDR3 coding DNA: TGCGCCAGCAGCTTTTTAGCCGGGACAGGGAAAACCGGGGAGCTGTTTTTT.

The V call is TRBV18, the J call TRBJ1-1; D gene unclear. The V end was cut by 0 bases, the J end by 3 bases, with 8 bases between. Per the germline V gene, CDR1 is KGHSH and CDR2 is LQKENI. The CDR3 consists of 14 residues. CDR3 residues: CASSPPNGHTEAFF. For the CDR3, the DNA is TGTGCCAGCTCACCACCAAACGGTCACACTGAAGCTTTCTTT.

Worth noting for this clone: The same CDR3 arises from other DNA sequences in this sample as well. This chain uses TRBV28 with TRBJ2-1; D not certain. Trimming removed 4 bases from V and 5 bases from J, with 0 bases in between. Germline V lookup: CDR1 MDHEN, CDR2 SYDVKM. The CDR3 loop spans 10 amino acids. The CDR3 DNA reads as TGTGCCAGCAGTTACAATGAGCAGTTCTTC. Protein product: CASSYNEQFF.

The rearrangement joins TRBV5-1 to TRBJ2-1; 8 nucleotides match TRBD2. CDR3 length: 17 amino acids. J gave up 7 bases and V 1 base, and 13 bases lay outside the gene matches. Per the germline V gene, CDR1 is SGHRS and CDR2 is YFSETQ. The CDR3 spells CASSLLFPSGSRNEQFF. The CDR3 bases are TGCGCCAGCAGCTTGTTATTTCCCAGCGGGAGCAGGAATGAGCAGTTCTTC.

In this sample, this clone turned up many times. The chain carries TRBV7-9 and TRBJ2-1; no clear D gene. V shed 10 bases and J shed 6 bases, with 13 bases lying between them. CDR1 and CDR2 from the germline V gene are SEHNR and FQNEAQ (reference sequence). The CDR3 covers 12 residues. The CDR3 loop reads CATEGPANEQFF. The CDR3 region has the DNA TGTGCCACCGAAGGCCCCGCCAATGAGCAGTTCTTC.

As concerns this clone: A read error is possible here, since a much larger clone lies one base away. The sample has other DNA sequences that encode this CDR3 too. The genes are TRBV11-3 and TRBJ2-5; tentatively, D is TRBD2 (6 bases). The CDR3 contains 12 residues. The germline V gene encodes CDR1 SGHNT and CDR2 YENEEA. V was shortened by 3 bases and J by 5 bases, with 7 bases between the two germline ends. The CDR3 DNA sequence: TGTGCCAGCAGCTTGGGGAGGGAGACCCAGTACTTC. Protein product: CASSLGRETQYF. The variable domain in full, completed from reference TRBV11-3 and TRBJ2-5, reads EAGVVQSPRYKIIEKKQPVAFWCNPISGHNTLYWYLQNLGQGPELLIRYENEEAVDDSQLPKDRFSAERLKGVDSTLKIQPAELGDSAVYLCASSLGRETQYFGPGTRLLVL.

V is TRBV5-1 and J is TRBJ1-3; the D gene is possibly TRBD1 (5 bases). The CDR3 spans 13 residues. Germline V gene data show CDR1 as SGHRS and CDR2 as YFSETQ. Between the trimmed V and J ends, which lost 4 bases and 3 bases, there was a span of 8 bases. CDR3: CASSLDIGNTIYF. The CDR3 DNA reads as TGCGCCAGCAGCCTGGACATTGGAAACACCATATATTTT.

The V gene is TRBV2, the J gene TRBJ1-1; unclear D gene. V was cut by 6 bases and J by 8 bases, with 16 bases left in between. This CDR3 spans 13 amino acids. The V gene's germline CDR1 is SNHLY and CDR2 FYNNEI. For the CDR3, the DNA is TGTGCCAGCAGCTCTGGTATTGGATCCGAAGCTTTCTTT. It is translated as CASSSGIGSEAFF.

V and J are TRBV28 and TRBJ2-7, with TRBD2 matching 12 bases. Germline-derived CDR1 and CDR2 are MDHEN and SYDVKM. The CDR3 runs 14 residues. J gave up 3 bases and V 4 bases, and 1 base lay outside the gene matches. CDR3: CASSWTSGDYEQYF. The CDR3 DNA follows: TGTGCCAGCAGTTGGACTAGCGGGGACTACGAGCAGTACTTC. Together with reference TRBV28 and TRBJ2-7, the CDR3 gives the full variable domain: DVKVTQSSRYLVKRTGEKVFLECVQDMDHENMFWYRQDPGLGLRLIYFSYDVKMKEKGDIPEGYSVSREKKERFSLILESASTNQTSMYLCASSWTSGDYEQYFGPGTRLTVT.

V is TRBV20-1 and J is TRBJ2-7; possibly TRBD2 for D (6 bases). This CDR3 region has 11 residues. The V gene's germline CDR1 is DFQATT and CDR2 SNEGSKA (reference sequence). The germline V and J ends were trimmed by 6 bases and 1 base, with 7 bases remaining between them. CDR3 loop: CSAEGSYEQYF. Written as DNA, the CDR3 is TGCAGTGCGGAGGGATCCTACGAGCAGTACTTC.

The V and J genes are TRBV25-1 and TRBJ1-1; the D gene is possibly TRBD1 (5 bases). The V end lost 6 bases, the J end lost 0 bases, and 14 bases lay between the germline ends. The CDR3 is made up of 15 amino acids. The germline CDR1 and CDR2 sequences are MGHDK and SYGVNS. DNA for the CDR3: TGTGCCAGCAGAGTAACGGGACCGCTGAACACTGAAGCTTTCTTT. It is translated as CASRVTGPLNTEAFF.

The chain carries TRBV28 and TRBJ2-1; D gene uncertain. Germline CDR1 MDHEN, CDR2 SYDVKM. The CDR3 is 13 residues long. Trimming took off 4 bases at V and 7 bases at J, with 11 bases between the two ends. CDR3 nucleotides: TGTGCCAGCAGTTCCAACCCCGGGAATGAGCAGTTCTTC. Amino acids: CASSSNPGNEQFF.

This clone was seen only once. The chain is built from TRBV25-1 and TRBJ2-3; TRBD2 matches at 14 bases. Germline V gene lookup returns CDR1 MGHDK and CDR2 SYGVNS. The CDR3 covers 16 residues. Trimming at V came to 6 bases and at J to 6 bases, leaving 8 bases not matched to a gene. In nucleotides, the CDR3 is TGTGCCAGCAGCCCGGGACTAGCGGGAGCAGGGGATACGCAGTATTTT. This translates into CASSPGLAGAGDTQYF. The full variable domain, rest sourced from reference TRBV25-1 and TRBJ2-3, is EADIYQTPRYLVIGTGKKITLECSQTMGHDKMYWYQQDPGMELHLIHYSYGVNSTEKGDLSSESTVSRIRTEHFPLTLESARPSHTSQYLCASSPGLAGAGDTQYFGPGTRLTVL.